Shown below are 10 T cell receptor beta chains from a single sample sequenced in a study of shared clonotypes between healthy human individuals. The method was immunoSEQ multiplex PCR; TCRdb's version includes in-frame clones alone and lacks a portion of them. The table shows roughly 1 million clones, with around three quarters occurring only once. Sequenced input: memory CD4+ T cells from PBMCs. Described subset: CD45RA-negative fraction. The receptors shown here come from a man between 18 and 35 years old in good health. Some clones in this sample may be carry-over from other donors' samples.

The V call is TRBV28, the J call TRBJ2-7, with D hard to call. CDR1 is MDHEN and CDR2 is SYDVKM in the germline V gene. The V gene lost 2 bases and the J gene lost 9 bases, with 8 bases spanning the gap. CDR3 length: 11 residues. CDR3 sequence reads: CASSLAGWQYF. In nucleotides, the CDR3 is TGTGCCAGCAGTTTAGCAGGATGGCAGTACTTC.

This clone came up many times. Other DNA sequences in this specimen translate into the identical CDR3. This chain connects TRBV7-2 to TRBJ2-7; D gene ambiguous. Germline assignment: CDR1 SGHTA and CDR2 FQGNSA. The CDR3 length is 13 residues. Trimming removed 1 base at V and 3 bases at J, with 7 bases between. CDR3 in amino acids: CASSLDGNYEQYF. The CDR3, as DNA: TGTGCCAGCAGCTTAGATGGCAACTACGAGCAGTACTTC.

The chain recombines TRBV7-7 with TRBJ2-7; D gene uncertain. Germline V gene lookup returns CDR1 SSHAT and CDR2 FNYEAQ (reference sequence). Trimming left V 1 base short and J 0 bases short, with 13 bases between. The CDR3 contains 16 residues. This CDR3 reads CASSLELRLSSYEQYF. The CDR3 bases are TGTGCCAGCAGCTTAGAGTTGCGGCTTAGCTCCTACGAGCAGTACTTC.

The rearrangement links TRBV10-3 to TRBJ2-7; 9 bases map to TRBD2. CDR1 is ENHRY, CDR2 SYGVKD, per germline. Trimming removed 1 base from V and 3 bases from J; junction bases left unmatched: 7. The CDR3 covers 16 residues. CDR3 bases: TGTGCCATCAGTGAGTATCGACTAGCGGTAAGCTACGAGCAGTACTTC. It yields the protein CAISEYRLAVSYEQYF.

The chain combines TRBV4-1 with TRBJ2-2; D is undetermined. The germline V and J ends were trimmed by 1 base and 1 base, with 10 bases remaining between them. CDR1 is MGHRA and CDR2 is YSYEKL in the germline V gene. The CDR3 runs 16 residues. The CDR3 DNA sequence: TGCGCCAGCAGCCAAGGATTCCCAGAGAACACCGGGGAGCTGTTTTTT. Translated, it gives CASSQGFPENTGELFF.

The chain is built from TRBV28 and TRBJ1-2, with a possible D match to TRBD1 (5 bases). The CDR3 is made up of 15 amino acids. Trimming cost V 5 bases and J 5 bases, with 18 bases left between them. Germline loops: CDR1 MDHEN, CDR2 SYDVKM. The CDR3 loop reads CASSIGGESFYGYTF. CDR3 DNA sequence: TGTGCCAGCAGTATCGGGGGGGAGTCATTTTATGGCTACACCTTC.

V and J are TRBV5-1 and TRBJ1-1; 10 bases align to TRBD1. The length of the CDR3 is 16 residues. V gave up 0 bases and J gave up 4 bases; unmatched junction bases: 6. Per germline, CDR1 SGHRS and CDR2 YFSETQ. This chain's CDR3 is CASSLGPGQGSTEAFF. CDR3 in DNA: TGCGCCAGCAGCTTGGGGCCGGGACAGGGGAGCACTGAAGCTTTCTTT.

J is TRBJ2-1 and V is TRBV5-1; 14 bases line up with TRBD2. The J segment lost 8 bases and the V segment lost 2 bases, leaving 6 bases of the junction unmatched. CDR1 is SGHRS, CDR2 YFSETQ, per germline. CDR3 size: 16 residues. CDR3 coding DNA: TGCGCCAGCAGCTTATTCGGACTAGCGGGAGGAGATGAGCAGTTCTTC. Amino acid sequence: CASSLFGLAGGDEQFF.

About this clone: Other DNA sequences in this specimen translate into the identical CDR3. The gene calls are TRBV6-6 and TRBJ1-1; TRBD1 is a possible D gene (5 bases). Germline V gene sequence: CDR1 MNHNY, CDR2 SVGAGI (reference sequence). The V end lost 2 bases, the J end lost 2 bases, and 9 bases lay between the germline ends. The CDR3 is 14 amino acids. CDR3 coding DNA: TGTGCCAGCAGTTACAGCAGGACAAACACTGAAGCTTTCTTT. It translates to CASSYSRTNTEAFF.

This sequence joins TRBV2 and TRBJ2-7; possibly TRBD1 or TRBD2 for D (5 bases each). This CDR3 is built from 15 residues. CDR1 SNHLY and CDR2 FYNNEI come from the germline V gene. The V and J ends lost 6 bases and 6 bases respectively, with 21 bases between them. CDR3 sequence (DNA): TGTGCCAGCAGCCCTGAGTCTAGTAGAGGGGTCGAGCAGTACTTC. Amino acid sequence: CASSPESSRGVEQYF.